The T cell receptor (beta chain) under discussion was sequenced for a study of siplizumab effects on memory and regulatory T cells. Findings of the study overall: A mean of approximately 70% of mappable alloreactive CD4+ clones were Treg-derived with siplizumab, compared with roughly 27% in controls. No functional test confirmed suppression by proliferating siplizumab-culture Tregs.

As for this clone: Its antigen remains unidentified.

This CDR3 is 16 amino acids long. J was trimmed by 2 bases and V by 5 bases; bases with no gene match: 12. CDR1 is LNHDA and CDR2 is SQIVND in the germline V gene (reference sequence). Using immunoSEQ multiplex PCR, the repertoire was profiled, and TCRdb retains in-frame clones only, with some absent. The repertoire holds some 100,000 clones, with just over 90% as singletons. The chain joins TRBV19 to TRBJ2-7; TRBD1 matches 7 bases. Material: Tregs sorted from blood. This clonotype was sampled from a human donor in good health. The CDR3: CASSVKSGTATYEQYF. The CDR3 DNA sequence: TGTGCCAGTAGTGTAAAATCCGGGACAGCAACCTACGAGCAGTACTTC.